This T cell receptor (beta chain) is from a study of T-cell reconstitution after alpha-beta-depleted transplantation in children. Preparing the TCRbeta library involved the use of unique molecular identifiers. TCRdb reanalysed the PCR reads using MiXCR and keeps one entry per CDR3 protein. The sample lists around 71,000 distinct CDR3 sequences; 7.3% were seen once. The TCR sequence derives from a human donor who donated a stem cell graft to a child with acute lymphoblastic leukemia. The sequencing here drew on PBMCs from the stem cell graft donor, taken from the stem cell graft.

CDR3 sequence reads: CASSSPGVEAFF. CDR3 nucleotides: TGTGCCAGCAGCTCACCGGGGGTTGAAGCTTTCTTT. This chain links TRBV5-8 with TRBJ1-1; D perhaps matches TRBD1 (5 bases). This CDR3 is built from 12 residues. Germline V gene lookup returns CDR1 SGHTS and CDR2 YDEGEE. Trimming left V 3 bases short and J 7 bases short, with 10 bases between.